One and the same sample provided the 5 T cell receptor beta chains below, sequenced in a study of blood T cell repertoires in COVID-19. The table came from immunoSEQ multiplex PCR; TCRdb's copy has only in-frame clones and leaves some out. The sample holds about 150,000 clones, around four fifths seen once. The sequencing sample was made of peripheral blood. Every receptor here comes from a man between 70 and 80 years old with acute or convalescent COVID-19.

The chain employs TRBV6-5 and TRBJ1-2; TRBD1 aligns across 7 bases. There are 12 residues in the CDR3. After removal of 2 bases from V and 6 bases from J, the junction contained 0 bases not matched to a gene. CDR1 and CDR2 from the germline V gene are MNHEY and SVGAGI. The CDR3 sequence is CASSYQGDGYTF. The CDR3 coding sequence is TGTGCCAGCAGTTACCAGGGGGATGGCTACACCTTC.

The chain joins TRBV11-3 to TRBJ1-6, with TRBD1 matching 9 bases. Trimming at V came to 5 bases and at J to 10 bases, leaving 3 bases not matched to a gene. CDR1 SGHNT and CDR2 YENEEA come from the germline V gene. This CDR3 has 13 residues. The CDR3 here is CASSPTGGSPLHF. CDR3 DNA: TGTGCCAGCAGCCCTACAGGGGGCTCACCCCTCCACTTT. Full variable domain (missing parts from reference TRBV11-3 and TRBJ1-6): EAGVVQSPRYKIIEKKQPVAFWCNPISGHNTLYWYLQNLGQGPELLIRYENEEAVDDSQLPKDRFSAERLKGVDSTLKIQPAELGDSAVYLCASSPTGGSPLHFGNGTRLTVT.

The chain couples TRBV6-5 to TRBJ2-3; 8 nucleotides match TRBD1. Losses at the gene ends were 6 bases for V and 2 bases for J; bases not matched to a gene: 7. This CDR3 spans 15 amino acids. Germline assignment: CDR1 MNHEY and CDR2 SVGAGI. The CDR3 is CASRSRQGSTDTQYF. In nucleotides, the CDR3 is TGTGCCAGCAGATCCCGACAGGGGTCCACAGATACGCAGTATTTT.

The chain joins TRBV7-9 to TRBJ1-4, with TRBD1 as a possible D gene (5 bases). The V gene lost 1 base and the J gene lost 3 bases, with 9 bases spanning the gap. Germline lookup yields CDR1 SEHNR and CDR2 FQNEAQ (reference sequence). CDR3 length equals 15 residues. The CDR3 loop is CASSLGAGSNEKLFF. In nucleotides, the CDR3 is TGTGCCAGCAGCTTAGGGGCAGGGTCTAATGAAAAACTGTTTTTT.

The J gene is TRBJ1-2, the V gene TRBV7-9; D is unresolved. CDR3 length: 14 residues. The ends were cut back, 1 base at V and 6 bases at J, with 12 bases in the middle. The germline gives CDR1 SEHNR, CDR2 FQNEAQ (reference sequence). The CDR3 DNA sequence: TGTGCCAGCAGCTTAGAGATCCCGAGGCATGGCTACACCTTC. This gives the protein CASSLEIPRHGYTF.